This is a list of T cell receptor beta chains from one sample in a study of chemoradiotherapy in HPV16-positive cancers. The repertoire was sequenced with immunoSEQ multiplex PCR; TCRdb's copy has only in-frame clones and lacks some. The table shows about 16,000 clones, with about 90% occurring only once. Specimen: blood, collected from a patient who underwent chemoradiotherapy. The receptors stem from a human donor with HPV-associated anogenital cancer. Each CDR3 is given with its conserved first and last residue. The D gene is left open where the match is weak. Clone size is not always given. Where it is, it says once, few, many or a class for expanded clones.

D: NA
size: NA
J: TRBJ2-7
V: TRBV5-1
DNA: TGCGCCAGCAGCTTGGGGGAGTACGTCAACGAGCAGTACTTC
CDR3: CASSLGEYVNEQYF

D: NA
size: NA
J: TRBJ1-5
V: TRBV10-2
DNA: TGCGCCAGCAGTGAGTCGACAGGAGGGGTAGGTCAGCCCCAGCATTTT
CDR3: CASSESTGGVGQPQHF

D: TRBD2
size: NA
J: TRBJ2-3
V: TRBV5-4
DNA: TGTGCCAGCAGCTTGGGGAGTAGCGGGAGAGATACGCAGTATTTT
CDR3: CASSLGSSGRDTQYF

D: TRBD1
size: NA
J: TRBJ1-5
V: TRBV28
DNA: TGTGCCAGCAGCCAAGGACAGGGAGGTCAGCCCCAGCATTTT
CDR3: CASSQGQGGQPQHF

D: NA
size: once
J: TRBJ2-1
V: TRBV11-2
DNA: TGTGCCAGCAGCTTAGAGGCTAGAAGACCGGCCAATGAGCAGTTCTTC
CDR3: CASSLEARRPANEQFF

D: NA
size: NA
J: TRBJ2-7
V: TRBV4-1
DNA: TGCGCCAGCAGCCAAGACGCATACTCCTACGAGCAGTACTTC
CDR3: CASSQDAYSYEQYF

D: TRBD2
size: NA
J: TRBJ2-1
V: TRBV11-2
DNA: TGTGCCAGCAGCTTAGGACTAGCGGGAGGTGAGCAGTTCTTC
CDR3: CASSLGLAGGEQFF

D: NA
size: NA
J: TRBJ2-7
V: TRBV5-4
DNA: TGTGCCAGCAGCTTCCCGGAGACACACGCCTACGAGCAGTACTTC
CDR3: CASSFPETHAYEQYF

D: NA
size: NA
J: TRBJ2-3
V: TRBV25-1
DNA: TGTGCCAGCAGTGAATATCGGTCAGGGGCCTCGCGTTTTACGCAGTATTTT
CDR3: CASSEYRSGASRFTQYF

D: NA
size: once
J: TRBJ2-7
V: TRBV6-1
DNA: TGTGCCAGCAGTGACTACAGGGTAAACGTTTACGAGCAGTACTTC
CDR3: CASSDYRVNVYEQYF

D: NA
size: NA
J: TRBJ1-5
V: TRBV11-2
DNA: TGTGCCAGCAGCTTAGGTACGACACTTGATCAGCCCCAGCATTTT
CDR3: CASSLGTTLDQPQHF

D: TRBD2
size: once
J: TRBJ2-3
V: TRBV19
DNA: TGTGCCAGTATGGAGCGGGGTATCGGCACAGATACGCAGTATTTT
CDR3: CASMERGIGTDTQYF

D: NA
size: once
J: TRBJ2-1
V: TRBV7-2
DNA: TGTGCCAGCAGCTTAAGAGTCGGGGCGGGGAGGAATGAGCAGTTCTTC
CDR3: CASSLRVGAGRNEQFF

D: NA
size: NA
J: TRBJ2-3
V: TRBV29-1
DNA: TGCAGCGTTGTCGACGGGACAGATACGCAGTATTTT
CDR3: CSVVDGTDTQYF

D: NA
size: NA
J: TRBJ1-2
V: TRBV6-6
DNA: TGTGCCAGCAGTTACTCAGAGGGGCGAAACTATGGCTACACCTTC
CDR3: CASSYSEGRNYGYTF

D: NA
size: NA
J: TRBJ1-2
V: TRBV30
DNA: TGTGCCTGGAGTCTGAGCTACTATGGCTACACCTTC
CDR3: CAWSLSYYGYTF

D: NA
size: NA
J: TRBJ2-7
V: TRBV9
DNA: TGTGCCAGCGCTACCGGGACATACTCCTACGAGCAGTACTTC
CDR3: CASATGTYSYEQYF